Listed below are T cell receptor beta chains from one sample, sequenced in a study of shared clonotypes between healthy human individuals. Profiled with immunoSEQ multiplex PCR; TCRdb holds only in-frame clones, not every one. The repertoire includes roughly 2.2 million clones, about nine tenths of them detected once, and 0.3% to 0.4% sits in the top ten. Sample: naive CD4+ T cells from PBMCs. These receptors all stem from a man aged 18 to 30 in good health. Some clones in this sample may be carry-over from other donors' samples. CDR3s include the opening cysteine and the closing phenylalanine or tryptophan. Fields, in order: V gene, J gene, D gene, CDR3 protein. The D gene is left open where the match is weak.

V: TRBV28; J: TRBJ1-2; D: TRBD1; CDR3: CASSFGGQGHYGYTF
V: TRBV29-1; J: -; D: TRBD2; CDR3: CSVEVGLAGNEQYF
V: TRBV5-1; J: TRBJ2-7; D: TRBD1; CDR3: CASSLTGANEQYF
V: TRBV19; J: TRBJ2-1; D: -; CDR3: CASSIRGFNEQFF
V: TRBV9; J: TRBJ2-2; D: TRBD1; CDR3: CASSYLGFGTGNTGELFF
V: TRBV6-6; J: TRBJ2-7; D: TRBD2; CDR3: CASSYGGVSYEQYF
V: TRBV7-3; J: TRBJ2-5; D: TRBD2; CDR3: CASSLRLAGQETQYF
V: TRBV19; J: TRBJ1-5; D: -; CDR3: CASSLRGTMYSNQPQHF
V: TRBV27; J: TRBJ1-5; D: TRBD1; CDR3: CASIQTARGRLEGQPQHF
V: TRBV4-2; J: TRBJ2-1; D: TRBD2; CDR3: CASSPLSGGTYNEQFF
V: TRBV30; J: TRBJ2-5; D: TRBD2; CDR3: CAWTEGLAMYQETQYF
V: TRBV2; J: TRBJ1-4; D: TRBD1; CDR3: CASSPRDRGPATNEKLFF
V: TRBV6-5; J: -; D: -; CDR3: CASSPLSLEQYF
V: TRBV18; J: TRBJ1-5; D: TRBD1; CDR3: CASSPGQQRGQPQHF
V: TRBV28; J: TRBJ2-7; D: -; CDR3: CASSLYTYPYEQYF
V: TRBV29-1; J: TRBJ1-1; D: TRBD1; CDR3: CSVVDRGTTEAFF
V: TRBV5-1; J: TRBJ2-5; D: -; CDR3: CASSLVGVSETQYF
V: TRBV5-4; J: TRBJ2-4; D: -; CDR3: CASSVGTNIQYF
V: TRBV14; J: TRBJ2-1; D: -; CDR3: CASSRANYNEQFF
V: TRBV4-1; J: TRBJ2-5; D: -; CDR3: CASSPVPGPSGETQYF
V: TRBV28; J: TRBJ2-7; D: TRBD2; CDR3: CATGGRTSGSLYEQYF
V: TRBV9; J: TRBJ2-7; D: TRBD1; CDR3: CASSPRQGGGYEQYF
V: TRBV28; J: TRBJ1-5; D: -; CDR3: CAGSLATGIGQPQHF
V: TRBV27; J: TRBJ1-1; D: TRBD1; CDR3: CASSFTGVTEAFF
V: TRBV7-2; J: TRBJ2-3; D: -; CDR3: CASSLASGKRTDTQYF
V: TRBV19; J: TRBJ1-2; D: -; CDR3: CASSISGVGGYTF
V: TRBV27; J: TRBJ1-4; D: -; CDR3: CASSLYTTNEKLFF
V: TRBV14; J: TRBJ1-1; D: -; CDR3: CASSQVPGFIVNTEAFF
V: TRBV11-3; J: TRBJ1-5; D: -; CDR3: CASRMGVNQPQHF
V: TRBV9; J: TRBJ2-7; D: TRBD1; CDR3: CASSAGQGSSYEQYF
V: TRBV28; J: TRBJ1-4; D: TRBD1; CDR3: CASSGTGGDEKLFF
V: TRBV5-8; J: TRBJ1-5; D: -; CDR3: CASSLGTGAGQPQHF
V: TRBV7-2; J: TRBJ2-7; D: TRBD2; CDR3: CASSHPGLASEQYF
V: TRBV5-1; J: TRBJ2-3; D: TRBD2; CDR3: CASSWRPGLAGEGADTQYF
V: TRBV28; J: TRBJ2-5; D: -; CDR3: CASSFSRRRTEYQETQYF
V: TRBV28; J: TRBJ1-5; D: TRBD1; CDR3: CASQGGLGQPQHF
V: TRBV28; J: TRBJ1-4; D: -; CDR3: CASSLPGPRLEKLFF